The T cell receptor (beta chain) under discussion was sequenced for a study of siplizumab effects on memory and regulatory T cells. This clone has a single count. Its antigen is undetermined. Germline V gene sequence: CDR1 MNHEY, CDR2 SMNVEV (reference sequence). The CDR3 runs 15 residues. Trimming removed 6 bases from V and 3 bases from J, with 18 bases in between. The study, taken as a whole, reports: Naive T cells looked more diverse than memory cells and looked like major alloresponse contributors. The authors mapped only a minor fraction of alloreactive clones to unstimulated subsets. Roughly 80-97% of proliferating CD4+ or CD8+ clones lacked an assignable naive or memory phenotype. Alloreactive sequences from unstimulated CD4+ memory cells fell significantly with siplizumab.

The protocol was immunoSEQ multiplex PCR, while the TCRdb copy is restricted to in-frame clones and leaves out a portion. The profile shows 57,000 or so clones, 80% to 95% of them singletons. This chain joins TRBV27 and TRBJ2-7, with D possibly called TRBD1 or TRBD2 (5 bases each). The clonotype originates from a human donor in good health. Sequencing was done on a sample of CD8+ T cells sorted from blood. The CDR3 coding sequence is TGTGCCAGCAGCCCTGGGGCTAGCAGGTACTACGAGCAGTACTTC. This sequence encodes CASSPGASRYYEQYF.